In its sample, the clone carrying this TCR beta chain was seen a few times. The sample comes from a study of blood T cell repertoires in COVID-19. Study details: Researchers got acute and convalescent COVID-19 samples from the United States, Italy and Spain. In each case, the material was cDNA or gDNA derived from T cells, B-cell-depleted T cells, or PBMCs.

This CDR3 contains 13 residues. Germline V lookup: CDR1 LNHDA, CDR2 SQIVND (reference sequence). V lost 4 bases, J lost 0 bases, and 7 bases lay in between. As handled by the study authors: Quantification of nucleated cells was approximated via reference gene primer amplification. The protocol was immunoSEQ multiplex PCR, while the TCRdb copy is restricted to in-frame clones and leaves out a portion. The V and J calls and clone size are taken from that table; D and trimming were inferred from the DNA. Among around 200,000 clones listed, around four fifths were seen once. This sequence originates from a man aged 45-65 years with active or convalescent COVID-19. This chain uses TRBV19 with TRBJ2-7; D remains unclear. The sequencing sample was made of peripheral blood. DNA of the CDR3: TGTGCCAGTAGTAAGGAGAGCTCCTACGAGCAGTACTTC. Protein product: CASSKESSYEQYF.